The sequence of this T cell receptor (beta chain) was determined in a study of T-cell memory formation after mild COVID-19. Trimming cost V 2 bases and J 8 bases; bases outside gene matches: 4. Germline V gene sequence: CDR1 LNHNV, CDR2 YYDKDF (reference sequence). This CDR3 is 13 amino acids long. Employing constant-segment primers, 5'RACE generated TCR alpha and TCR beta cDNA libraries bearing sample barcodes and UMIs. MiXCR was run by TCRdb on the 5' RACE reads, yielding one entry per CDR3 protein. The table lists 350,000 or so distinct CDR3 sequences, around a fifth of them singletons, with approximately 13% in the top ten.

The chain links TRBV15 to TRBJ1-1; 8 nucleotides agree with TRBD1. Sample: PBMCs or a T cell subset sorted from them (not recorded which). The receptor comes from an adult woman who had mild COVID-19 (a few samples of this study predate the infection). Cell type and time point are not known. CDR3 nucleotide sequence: TGTGCCACCAGCAGATCCGGGACAGGAGAAGCTTTCTTT. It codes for CATSRSGTGEAFF.